This TCR beta chain was found in a study of beta chain features in type 1 diabetes. Study-level points and caveats: In every one of the four CD4+ subsets, TCRB CDR3s were moderately but significantly shorter in Type 1 diabetes patients. PCR could preferentially amplify shorter templates, alike in patients and controls.

Each sorted population was over 95% pure. This clone was seen repeatedly, ten times or more. Its matching antigen is unknown. Trimming left V 5 bases short and J 7 bases short, with 15 bases between. Germline V gene lookup returns CDR1 MDHEN and CDR2 SYDVKM. This CDR3 spans 14 amino acids. cDNA synthesis used the whole RNA isolate, giving expressed TCRB sequences. Clones were read by immunoSEQ multiplex PCR, and TCRdb kept only the in-frame ones, dropping some. The repertoire includes 300,000 to 350,000 clones, less than 10% of them detected once, and less than 0.45% sits in the top ten. The sample consisted of central memory CD4+ T cells from blood. This TCR was recovered from a woman aged 18-35 years in good health. J is TRBJ2-1 and V is TRBV28, with D possibly being TRBD2 (6 bases). CDR3 region: CASSRAGSWNEQFF. The CDR3 DNA sequence: TGTGCCAGCAGTAGGGCGGGGAGTTGGAATGAGCAGTTCTTC.